This is a list of T cell receptor beta chains from one sample in a study of neurological immune-mediated disorders. TCRdb passed the 5' RACE reads through MiXCR, listing each CDR3 protein once. The table has about 18,000 distinct CDR3 sequences, approximately 15% seen once. The source material was CD4+ T cells from blood. Receptors originate from a woman aged 60-70 years with HTLV-1-associated myelopathy (HAM/TSP). Both conserved end residues are part of each CDR3. The order of the fields is V gene, D gene, clone size, J gene, CDR3 DNA, CDR3 protein. A D gene is named only where the DNA matches it firmly. The size entry gives how often the clone was seen (once, few, many) or a class if it is expanded.

>TRBV3-1|TRBD2|many|TRBJ2-1
TGTGCCAGCAGCCAAGGACTAGCGGGGGCCTACAATGAGCAGTTCTTC
CASSQGLAGAYNEQFF
>TRBV3-1|TRBD1|many|TRBJ1-6
TGTGCCAGCAGTCCAGGGGGAGTTTTTAATTCACCCCTCCACTTT
CASSPGGVFNSPLHF
>TRBV2|NA|many|TRBJ1-5
TGTGCCAGCAACAGAAATAGCAATCAGCCCCAGCATTTT
CASNRNSNQPQHF
>TRBV20-1|NA|many|TRBJ2-3
TGCAGTGCCCTAGCCTCCGGGGCGACAGATACGCAGTATTTT
CSALASGATDTQYF
>TRBV11-3|TRBD2|many|TRBJ2-1
TGTGCCAGCAGCTTATTATGGGACAGGGGAAACCAGCGGACTAGCGGGATGTTAGATGAGCAGTTCTTC
CASSLLWDRGNQRTSGMLDEQFF
>TRBV6-2/TRBV6-3|TRBD2|many|TRBJ2-7
TGTGCCAGCAGTTACCCGAAAGCGGGACGGGTCGAGCAGTACTTC
CASSYPKAGRVEQYF
>TRBV20-1|TRBD1|many|TRBJ1-2
TGCAGTGCAGAGCCGACAGGGGGCGCATATGGCTACACCTTC
CSAEPTGGAYGYTF
>TRBV7-9|TRBD1|medium-sized|TRBJ2-7
TGTGCCAGCAGCCAGGCCCCGGGACAGACATACGAGCAGTACTTC
CASSQAPGQTYEQYF
>TRBV20-1|TRBD1|many|TRBJ1-5
TGCAGTGCTGGACAGGGCGGTCAGCCCCAGCATTTT
CSAGQGGQPQHF
>TRBV6-2/TRBV6-3|NA|many|TRBJ1-3
TGTGCCAGCATCCGACTCGGAAACACCATATATTTT
CASIRLGNTIYF